Included here is one T cell receptor beta chain sequence, with context. The antigen remains undetermined. These data belong to a study of Graves' ophthalmopathy and Graves' hyperthyroidism. Broader study findings: For predicting ophthalmopathy progression, the model had more than 60% sensitivity and nearly 75% specificity. The blood repertoire also included most expanded thyroid clonotypes above 0.001 frequency.

Other autoimmune diseases, uncontrolled infections, pregnancy or lactation led to the exclusion of patients. Clinicians made diagnoses from clinical symptoms, serum thyroxine, TRAb, thyroid ultrasound and orbital computed tomography. Trimming took 5 bases from V and 8 from J, leaving 12 bases between them. There are 12 residues in the CDR3. Germline lookup yields CDR1 SEHNR and CDR2 FQNEAQ (reference sequence). The study amplified TCR beta CDR3 regions using RNA transcripts. After a first-round RT-PCR with HTBI primers, a second-round multiplex PCR was run. Using its own MiXCR run on the multiplex PCR reads, TCRdb lists one record per CDR3 protein. The data show more than 1,000,000 distinct CDR3 sequences, about two fifths seen once.

What was sequenced was peripheral blood or thyroid tissue (not recorded which). The clonotype comes from an adult man with Graves' hyperthyroidism. J is TRBJ1-2 and V is TRBV7-9; D is perhaps TRBD1 (5 bases). The chain's CDR3 is CASSVRGRGYTF. Here the CDR3 DNA reads TGTGCCAGCAGCGTGCGGGGCAGGGGCTACACCTTC.